This T cell receptor (beta chain) derives from a study of T cell responses to AZD1222 COVID-19 vaccine. Study details: Combined were second doses at about 4 or about 12 weeks. Notes on the study in general: Only a handful of people who got AZD1222 tested seropositive at baseline. The donors showed a predominance of white British ancestry and of females, with possible underestimation of clonal diversity.

Germline V CDR1 and CDR2: SGHAT, FQNNGV. The CDR3 loop spans 16 amino acids. V was pared by 4 bases and J by 0 bases, with 13 bases between. A word on this clone: Its antigen is still unknown.

Method: immunoSEQ multiplex PCR; TCRdb's copy keeps in-frame clones and lacks some. The sample records about 85,000 clones, 70% to 90% being singletons. V is TRBV11-2 and J is TRBJ1-3; D is perhaps TRBD1 (6 bases). The specimen comprised peripheral blood, sampled on day 0 of AZD1222 vaccination. This TCR came from an adult in good health. CDR3 protein: CASSSVPGHSGNTIYF. CDR3 in DNA: TGTGCCAGCAGCTCCGTCCCGGGACACTCTGGAAACACCATATATTTT.